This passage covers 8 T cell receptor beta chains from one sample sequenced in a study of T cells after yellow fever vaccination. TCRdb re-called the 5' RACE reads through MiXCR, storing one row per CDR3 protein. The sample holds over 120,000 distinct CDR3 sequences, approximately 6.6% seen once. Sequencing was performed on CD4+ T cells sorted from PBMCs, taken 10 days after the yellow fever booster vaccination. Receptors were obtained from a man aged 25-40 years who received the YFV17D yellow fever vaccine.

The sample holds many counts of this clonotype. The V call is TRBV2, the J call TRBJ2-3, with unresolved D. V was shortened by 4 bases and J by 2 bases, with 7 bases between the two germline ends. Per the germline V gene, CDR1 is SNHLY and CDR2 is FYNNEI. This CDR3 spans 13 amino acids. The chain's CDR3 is CASSVENTDTQYF. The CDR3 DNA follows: TGTGCCAGCAGTGTTGAGAACACAGATACGCAGTATTTT.

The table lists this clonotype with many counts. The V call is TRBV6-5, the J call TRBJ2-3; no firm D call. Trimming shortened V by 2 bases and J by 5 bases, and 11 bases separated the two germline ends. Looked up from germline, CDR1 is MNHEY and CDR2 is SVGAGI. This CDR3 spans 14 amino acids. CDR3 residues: CASSYTARGDTQYF. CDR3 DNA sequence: TGTGCCAGCAGTTACACGGCTAGAGGAGATACGCAGTATTTT.

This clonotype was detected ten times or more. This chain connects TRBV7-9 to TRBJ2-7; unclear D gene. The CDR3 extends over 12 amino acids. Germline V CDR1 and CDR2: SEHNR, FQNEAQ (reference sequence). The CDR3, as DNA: TGTGCTCATGATGAGGCCCCCTACGAGCAGTACTTC. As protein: CAHDEAPYEQYF.

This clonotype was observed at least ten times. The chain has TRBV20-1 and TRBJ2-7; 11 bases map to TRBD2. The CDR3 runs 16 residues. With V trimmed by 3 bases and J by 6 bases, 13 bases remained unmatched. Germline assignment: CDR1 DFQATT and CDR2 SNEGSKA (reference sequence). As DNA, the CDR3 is TGCAGTGCTAGCGGGAGGCGACTAGCGGGAAGGTCCGAGCAGTACTTC. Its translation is CSASGRRLAGRSEQYF.

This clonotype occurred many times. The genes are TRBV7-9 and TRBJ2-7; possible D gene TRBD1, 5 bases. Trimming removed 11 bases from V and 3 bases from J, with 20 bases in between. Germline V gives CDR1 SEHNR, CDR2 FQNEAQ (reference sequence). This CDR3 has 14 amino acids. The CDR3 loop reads CAWEGDRGHYEQYF. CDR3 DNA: TGTGCCTGGGAAGGGGATCGTGGCCACTACGAGCAGTACTTC.

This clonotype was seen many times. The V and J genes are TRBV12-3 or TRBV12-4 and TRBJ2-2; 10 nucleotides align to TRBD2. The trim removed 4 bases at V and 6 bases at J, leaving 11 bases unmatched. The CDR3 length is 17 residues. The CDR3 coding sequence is TGTGCCAGCAGTTCCCGGAGCGGGAGGGCTAAGGCCGGGGAGCTGTTTTTT. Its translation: CASSSRSGRAKAGELFF.

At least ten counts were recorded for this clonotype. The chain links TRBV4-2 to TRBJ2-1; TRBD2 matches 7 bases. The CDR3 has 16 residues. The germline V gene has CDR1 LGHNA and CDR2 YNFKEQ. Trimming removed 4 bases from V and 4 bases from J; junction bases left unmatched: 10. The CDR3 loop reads CASSLAASGHYNEQFF. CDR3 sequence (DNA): TGTGCCAGCAGCCTTGCGGCTAGCGGACATTACAATGAGCAGTTCTTC.

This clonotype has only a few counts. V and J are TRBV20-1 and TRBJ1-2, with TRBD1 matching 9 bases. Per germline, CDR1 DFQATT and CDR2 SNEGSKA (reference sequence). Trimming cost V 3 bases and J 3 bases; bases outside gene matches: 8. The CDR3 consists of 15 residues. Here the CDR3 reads CSASNKGQGYYGYTF. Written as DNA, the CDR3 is TGCAGTGCTAGTAACAAGGGACAGGGATACTATGGCTACACCTTC.